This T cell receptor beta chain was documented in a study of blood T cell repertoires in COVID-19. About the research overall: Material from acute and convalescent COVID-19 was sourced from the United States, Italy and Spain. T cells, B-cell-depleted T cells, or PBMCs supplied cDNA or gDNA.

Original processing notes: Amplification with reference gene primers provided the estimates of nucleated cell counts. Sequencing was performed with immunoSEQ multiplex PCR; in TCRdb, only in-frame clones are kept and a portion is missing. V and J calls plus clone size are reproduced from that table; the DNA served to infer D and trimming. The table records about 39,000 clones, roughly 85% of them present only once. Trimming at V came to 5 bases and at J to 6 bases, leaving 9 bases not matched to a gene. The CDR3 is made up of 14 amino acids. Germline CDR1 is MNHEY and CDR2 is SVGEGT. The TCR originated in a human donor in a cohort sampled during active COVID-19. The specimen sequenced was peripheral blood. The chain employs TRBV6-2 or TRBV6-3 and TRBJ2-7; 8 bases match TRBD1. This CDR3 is CASSRHMDRVEQYF. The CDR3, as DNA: TGTGCCAGCAGTCGCCATATGGACAGGGTCGAGCAGTACTTC.